These 21 T cell receptor beta chains were sequenced from one sample in a study of cytomegalovirus exposure and HLA in healthy donors. 13 Jbeta primers and 60 Vbeta primers were used for the PCR. Assay used: immunoSEQ multiplex PCR; TCRdb lists only in-frame clones, some missing. Altogether 150,000 to 180,000 clones are present, more than 60% being singletons, with the ten largest covering under 4.5%. The sequenced sample was PBMCs. The source is a middle-aged woman in good health and CMV-seronegative.

CDR3 nucleotides: TGTGCCAGCAGCTTAGAGGACAGGCCAAACACCATATATTTT. Its translation is CASSLEDRPNTIYF. This chain uses TRBV7-9 with TRBJ1-3; 7 nucleotides match TRBD1. The CDR3 covers 14 residues. Germline V gene sequence: CDR1 SEHNR, CDR2 FQNEAQ (reference sequence). V lost 1 base, J lost 6 bases, and 3 bases stayed unmatched.

This rearrangement joins TRBV7-6 to TRBJ1-2; possible D gene TRBD1, 6 bases. V lost 5 bases to trimming and J lost 0 bases, with 16 bases between them. The V gene's germline CDR1 is SGHVS and CDR2 FNYEAQ. This CDR3 is 16 amino acids long. This CDR3 is CASSPSTGTSNYGYTF. The CDR3 DNA sequence: TGTGCCAGCAGCCCTTCAACCGGGACATCTAACTATGGCTACACCTTC. Full variable domain (rest looked up from reference TRBV7-6 and TRBJ1-2): GAGVSQSPRYKVTKRGQDVALRCDPISGHVSLYWYRQALGQGPEFLTYFNYEAQQDKSGLPNDRFSAERPEGSISTLTIQRTEQRDSAMYRCASSPSTGTSNYGYTFGSGTRLTVV.

This sequence joins TRBV11-3 and TRBJ2-1; 9 nucleotides align to TRBD2. The CDR3 runs 16 residues. V shed 0 bases, J shed 2 bases, and the junction held 2 bases outside the gene matches. Germline assignment: CDR1 SGHNT and CDR2 YENEEA. The CDR3 DNA is TGTGCCAGCAGCTTAGACGGCGGGGGGGCCTACAATGAGCAGTTCTTC. Protein: CASSLDGGGAYNEQFF.

This clone was observed a few times. The chain couples TRBV6-5 to TRBJ2-4, with D possibly being TRBD1 (5 bases). This CDR3 is 16 amino acids long. The germline gives CDR1 MNHEY, CDR2 SVGAGI. The V gene lost 2 bases and the J gene lost 1 base, with 12 bases spanning the gap. Here the CDR3 DNA reads TGTGCCAGCAGTTACGCCGGGTCAGGGGCCAAAAACATTCAGTACTTC. Translation gives CASSYAGSGAKNIQYF.

The V call is TRBV11-3, the J call TRBJ1-1; 8 bases map to TRBD1. The CDR3 contains 14 residues. CDR1 and CDR2 (germline): SGHNT, YENEEA. V trimming: 3 bases; J trimming: 1 base; junction bases outside the gene matches: 1. The CDR3 region has the DNA TGTGCCAGCAGCTTTGGGACAGGGAACACTGAAGCTTTCTTT. This encodes CASSFGTGNTEAFF.

This chain connects TRBV6-5 to TRBJ2-7, with 9 bases that match TRBD1. The V segment lost 5 bases and the J segment 5 bases; nucleotides outside the gene matches: 7. The germline CDR1 and CDR2 sequences are MNHEY and SVGAGI. This CDR3 is built from 14 residues. This chain's CDR3 is CASSTGTGRNEQYF. CDR3 DNA sequence: TGTGCCAGCAGTACCGGGACAGGGAGAAACGAGCAGTACTTC.

A word on this clone: The same CDR3 is also encoded by other DNA sequences in this sample. The rearrangement uses TRBV5-4 and TRBJ2-7; 8 bases match TRBD1. Losses at the gene ends were 4 bases for V and 5 bases for J; bases not matched to a gene: 5. This CDR3 comprises 13 residues. Germline lookup yields CDR1 SGHNT and CDR2 YYREEE (reference sequence). The DNA for the CDR3 is TGTGCCAGCAGCCTGGACAGGGTCGACGAGCAGTACTTC. Its translation is CASSLDRVDEQYF.

The chain employs TRBV7-2 and TRBJ1-2; TRBD1 matches at 7 bases. Germline CDR1 reads SGHTA; CDR2 reads FQGNSA. CDR3 size: 16 residues. V gave up 2 bases and J gave up 5 bases; unmatched junction bases: 11. As DNA, the CDR3 is TGTGCCAGCAGCTTATTATCAGGGACAGCGCTATATGGCTACACCTTC. Its translation is CASSLLSGTALYGYTF.

V usage is TRBV10-3 and J usage is TRBJ2-7; D perhaps matches TRBD1 (7 bases). CDR1 ENHRY and CDR2 SYGVKD come from the germline V gene. The CDR3 contains 13 residues. Trimming removed 8 bases from V and 3 bases from J, with 14 bases in between. For the CDR3, the DNA is TGTGCCATCGGAGGGACAGCCGGCTACGAGCAGTACTTC. Its protein is CAIGGTAGYEQYF.

The rearrangement joins TRBV2 to TRBJ1-2; 10 nucleotides agree with TRBD1. Germline lookup yields CDR1 SNHLY and CDR2 FYNNEI. This CDR3 contains 13 residues. Trimming at V came to 8 bases and at J to 8 bases, leaving 8 bases not matched to a gene. The DNA of the CDR3 is TGTGCCAGCTCGCGGGGACAGGGGTCGGGCTACACCTTC. Its protein is CASSRGQGSGYTF. Looking up the rest from reference TRBV2 and TRBJ1-2 gives the full variable domain: EPEVTQTPSHQVTQMGQEVILRCVPISNHLYFYWYRQILGQKVEFLVSFYNNEISEKSEIFDDQFSVERPDGSNFTLKIRSTKLEDSAMYFCASSRGQGSGYTFGSGTRLTVV.

The chain has TRBV6-1 and TRBJ2-7; the D is unclear. Germline CDR1 reads MNHNS; CDR2 reads SASEGT. V lost 5 bases to trimming and J lost 3 bases, with 5 bases between them. The CDR3 extends over 11 amino acids. CDR3 DNA sequence: TGTGCCAGCAGTCGTAACTACGAGCAGTACTTC. It encodes CASSRNYEQYF.

The genes are TRBV6-4 and TRBJ1-5; D ambiguous. The germline gives CDR1 MRHNA, CDR2 SNTAGT. Trimming shortened V by 5 bases and J by 6 bases, and 17 bases separated the two germline ends. The CDR3 runs 15 residues. The CDR3 coding sequence is TGTGCCAGCAGTCCCCTGGGTGGGTTAGCTCAGCCCCAGCATTTT. Its protein is CASSPLGGLAQPQHF.

This chain connects TRBV29-1 to TRBJ1-1; D unresolved. This CDR3 has 12 amino acids. Deletions cut 8 bases from V and 0 bases from J, with 10 bases between. Germline V lookup: CDR1 SQVTM, CDR2 ANQGSEA. The CDR3 region is CSSSRLNTEAFF. CDR3 bases: TGCAGCAGTAGCCGGTTGAACACTGAAGCTTTCTTT.

The chain employs TRBV6-1 and TRBJ1-1; D remains unclear. V gave up 2 bases and J gave up 4 bases, with 14 bases separating them. The CDR3 spans 15 residues. In germline, CDR1 is MNHNS, CDR2 SASEGT. The CDR3 coding sequence is TGTGCCAGCAGTGAACTGGCGGCGACGGGCACTGAAGCTTTCTTT. This sequence encodes CASSELAATGTEAFF.

The J gene is TRBJ1-5, the V gene TRBV19; the match to TRBD1 covers 7 bases. Germline V CDR1 and CDR2: LNHDA, SQIVND (reference sequence). V shed 5 bases, J shed 2 bases, and the junction held 6 bases outside the gene matches. The CDR3 runs to 15 residues. DNA for the CDR3: TGTGCCAGTAGTCAATCAGGGGGAGGCAATCAGCCCCAGCATTTT. This codes for CASSQSGGGNQPQHF. Together with reference TRBV19 and TRBJ1-5, the CDR3 gives the full variable domain: DGGITQSPKYLFRKEGQNVTLSCEQNLNHDAMYWYRQDPGQGLRLIYYSQIVNDFQKGDIAEGYSVSREKKESFPLTVTSAQKNPTAFYLCASSQSGGGNQPQHFGDGTRLSIL.

The sample holds a few counts of this clone. V and J are TRBV10-3 and TRBJ1-2, with 8 positions matching TRBD1. Germline lookup yields CDR1 ENHRY and CDR2 SYGVKD. The CDR3 spans 13 residues. The J segment lost 3 bases and the V segment lost 11 bases, leaving 8 bases of the junction unmatched. Here the CDR3 reads CAVSTQGDYGYTF. The CDR3 coding sequence is TGTGCCGTATCTACACAGGGGGACTATGGCTACACCTTC.

The chain recombines TRBV4-1 with TRBJ2-7; TRBD1 is a possible D gene (5 bases). CDR3 length: 15 residues. Trimming left V 1 base short and J 0 bases short, with 10 bases between. Germline V gene sequence: CDR1 MGHRA, CDR2 YSYEKL. CDR3 loop: CASSQGGIDSYEQYF. The CDR3 nucleotides read TGCGCCAGCAGCCAAGGGGGCATCGACTCCTACGAGCAGTACTTC.

The chain has TRBV10-3 and TRBJ2-7, with 11 bases identical to TRBD1. Germline V gives CDR1 ENHRY, CDR2 SYGVKD. CDR3 length equals 15 residues. With 3 bases clipped from V and 2 bases from J, the junction kept 3 bases outside the gene matches. CDR3 amino acids: CAISDRGQGAYEQYF. CDR3 coding DNA: TGTGCCATCAGTGATCGGGGACAGGGGGCCTACGAGCAGTACTTC.

This clone was seen a handful of times. The chain couples TRBV18 to TRBJ2-7, with D tentatively TRBD1 (5 bases). The CDR3 totals 16 residues. Germline V CDR1 and CDR2: KGHSH, LQKENI. The ends were cut back, 2 bases at V and 5 bases at J, with 19 bases in the middle. CDR3 region: CASSPERGLPRDEQYF. The CDR3 DNA is TGTGCCAGCTCACCAGAAAGGGGCTTACCAAGGGACGAGCAGTACTTC. The complete variable domain, with remaining parts taken from reference TRBV18 and TRBJ2-7, reads NAGVMQNPRHLVRRRGQEARLRCSPMKGHSHVYWYRQLPEEGLKFMVYLQKENIIDESGMPKERFSAEFPKEGPSILRIQQVVRGDSAAYFCASSPERGLPRDEQYFGPGTRLTVT.

This chain connects TRBV19 to TRBJ2-2; D unresolved. Trimming removed 0 bases from V and 5 bases from J, with 4 bases in between. Germline CDR1 and CDR2: LNHDA and SQIVND (reference sequence). The length of the CDR3 is 13 residues. CDR3 nucleotide sequence: TGTGCCAGTAGTATAGATAGTACCGGGGAGCTGTTTTTT. It yields the protein CASSIDSTGELFF.

This rearrangement joins TRBV28 to TRBJ1-2, with D unclear. Per the germline V gene, CDR1 is MDHEN and CDR2 is SYDVKM. Trimming left V 8 bases short and J 5 bases short, with 6 bases between. The CDR3 is 10 residues long. The CDR3 coding sequence is TGTGCCAGCTCGAGGTATGGCTACACCTTC. It specifies CASSRYGYTF.